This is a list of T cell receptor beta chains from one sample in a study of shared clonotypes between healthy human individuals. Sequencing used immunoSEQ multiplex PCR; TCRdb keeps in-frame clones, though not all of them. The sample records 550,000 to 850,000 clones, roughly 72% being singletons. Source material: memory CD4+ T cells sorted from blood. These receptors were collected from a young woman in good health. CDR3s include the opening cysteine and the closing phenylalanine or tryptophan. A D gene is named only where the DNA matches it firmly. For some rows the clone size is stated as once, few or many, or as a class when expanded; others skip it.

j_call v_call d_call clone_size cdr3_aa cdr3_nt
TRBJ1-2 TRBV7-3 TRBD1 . CASSQQGARGYTF TGTGCCAGCAGCCAGCAGGGGGCGAGAGGCTACACCTTC
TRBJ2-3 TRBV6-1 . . CASVLNRGLTDTQYF TGTGCCAGCGTATTAAACAGGGGACTCACAGATACGCAGTATTTT
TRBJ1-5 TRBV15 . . CATSRDRERSNQPQHF TGTGCCACCAGCAGAGATAGGGAGAGGAGCAATCAGCCCCAGCATTTT
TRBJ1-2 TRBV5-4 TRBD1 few CASSLDNLGTGRYGYTF TGTGCCAGCAGCTTGGATAATCTCGGGACAGGACGTTATGGCTACACCTTC
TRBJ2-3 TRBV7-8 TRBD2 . CASSLGRGYTDTQYF TGTGCCAGCAGCTTAGGGCGGGGGTACACAGATACGCAGTATTTT
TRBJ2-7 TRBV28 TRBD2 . CASSFGTSGRTHEQYF TGTGCCAGCAGTTTCGGGACTAGCGGGAGAACCCACGAGCAGTACTTC
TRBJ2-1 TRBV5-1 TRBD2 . CASSPSGRTLNNEQFF TGCGCCAGCAGCCCCAGCGGGAGAACTCTTAACAATGAGCAGTTCTTC
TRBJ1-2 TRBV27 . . CASSAQGYGYTF TGTGCCAGCAGTGCACAGGGTTATGGCTACACCTTC
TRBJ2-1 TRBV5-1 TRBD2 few CASSRDYIYNEQFF TGCGCCAGCAGCCGGGACTATATATACAATGAGCAGTTCTTC
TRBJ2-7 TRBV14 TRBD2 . CASSPLMGLAGGANGYEQYF TGTGCCAGCAGCCCACTCATGGGGCTAGCGGGAGGTGCGAACGGATACGAGCAGTACTTC
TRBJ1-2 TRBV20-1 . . CSASSGYGYTF TGCAGTGCTAGTTCCGGCTATGGCTACACCTTC
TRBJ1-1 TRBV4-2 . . CASRPYPNTEAFF TGTGCCAGCAGACCTTACCCGAACACTGAAGCTTTCTTT
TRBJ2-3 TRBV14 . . CASSQSDTQYF TGTGCCAGCAGCCAATCTGATACGCAGTATTTT
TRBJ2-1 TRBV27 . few CASSGRTYNEQFF TGTGCCAGCAGTGGCCGGACCTACAATGAGCAGTTCTTC
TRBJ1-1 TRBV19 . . CASNLNTEAFF TGTGCCAGTAACCTGAACACTGAAGCTTTCTTT
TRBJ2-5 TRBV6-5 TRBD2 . CASSFLSGRAGETQYF TGTGCCAGCAGTTTCCTTAGCGGGAGGGCCGGGGAGACCCAGTACTTC
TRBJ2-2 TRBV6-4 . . CASSPLLQTGELFF TGTGCCAGCAGTCCACTCCTCCAGACCGGGGAGCTGTTTTTT
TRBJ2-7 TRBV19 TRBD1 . CATKPGQGSYEQYF TGTGCCACTAAACCGGGACAGGGCTCCTACGAGCAGTACTTC
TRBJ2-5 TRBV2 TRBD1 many CASNQDRNQETQYF TGTGCCAGCAATCAGGACAGGAACCAAGAGACCCAGTACTTC
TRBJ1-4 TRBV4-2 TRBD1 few CASSLTGTGIRVATNEKLFF TGTGCCAGCAGCCTTACCGGGACAGGGATTCGAGTAGCAACTAATGAAAAACTGTTTTTT
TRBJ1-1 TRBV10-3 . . CAISERTGMNTEAFF TGTGCCATCAGCGAACGAACAGGTATGAACACTGAAGCTTTCTTT
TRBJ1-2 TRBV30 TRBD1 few CALDRGHNGYTF TGTGCCCTAGACAGGGGGCATAATGGCTACACCTTC
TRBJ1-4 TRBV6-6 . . CASSYSSIGEKLFF TGTGCCAGCAGTTATTCGTCTATTGGTGAAAAACTGTTTTTT
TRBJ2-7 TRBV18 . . CASSPVRQGSHEQYF TGTGCCAGCTCACCAGTCAGGCAGGGGAGCCACGAGCAGTACTTC
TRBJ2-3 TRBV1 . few CTSSHERESTDTQYF TGCACCAGCAGCCACGAGCGGGAGAGCACAGATACGCAGTATTTT
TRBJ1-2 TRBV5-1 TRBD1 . CASSFQGGLGYGYTF TGCGCCAGCAGCTTCCAGGGGGGGCTTGGCTATGGCTACACCTTC
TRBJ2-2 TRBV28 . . CASTHGVTGELFF TGTGCCAGCACCCACGGGGTCACCGGGGAGCTGTTTTTT
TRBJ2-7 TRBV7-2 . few CASSQIGVLHEQYF TGTGCCAGCAGCCAGATCGGGGTCCTCCACGAGCAGTACTTC
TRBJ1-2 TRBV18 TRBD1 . CASSPEGQGAGGYTF TGTGCCAGCTCACCGGAAGGACAGGGGGCGGGCGGCTACACCTTC
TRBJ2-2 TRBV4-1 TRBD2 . CASSKPMAGTSGREFTGELFF TGCGCCAGCAGCAAACCAATGGCCGGGACTAGCGGGAGGGAGTTCACCGGGGAGCTGTTTTTT
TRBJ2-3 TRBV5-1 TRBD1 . CASSLQGTTSTDTQYF TGCGCCAGCAGCTTACAGGGGACGACGAGCACAGATACGCAGTATTTT
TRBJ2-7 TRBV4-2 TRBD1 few CASSQVAPGQGFEQYF TGTGCCAGCAGCCAGGTTGCGCCGGGACAGGGCTTCGAGCAGTACTTC
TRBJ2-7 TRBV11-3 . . CASSLGPSSYEQYF TGTGCCAGCAGCTTAGGGCCTTCCTCCTACGAGCAGTACTTC
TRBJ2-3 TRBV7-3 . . CASSPASSLSDTQYF TGTGCCAGCAGCCCAGCTAGCTCCCTATCAGATACGCAGTATTTT
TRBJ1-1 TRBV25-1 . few CASSDGGSVTEAFF TGTGCCAGCAGTGATGGGGGGAGTGTTACTGAAGCTTTCTTT
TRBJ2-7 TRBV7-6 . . CASSARDPPYEQYF TGTGCCAGCAGCGCAAGGGACCCCCCCTACGAGCAGTACTTC
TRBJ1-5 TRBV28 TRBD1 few CASRRQGARGQPQHF TGTGCCAGCAGAAGGCAGGGGGCGCGCGGTCAGCCCCAGCATTTT
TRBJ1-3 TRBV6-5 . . CASSRESTIYF TGTGCCAGCTCAAGGGAATCCACCATATATTTT
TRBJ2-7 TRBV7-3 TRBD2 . CASSLLAGDYEQYF TGTGCCAGCAGTCTGTTGGCGGGGGACTACGAGCAGTACTTC
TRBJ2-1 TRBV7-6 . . CASSFQIGVGYNEQFF TGTGCCAGCAGCTTCCAGATTGGTGTAGGATACAATGAGCAGTTCTTC
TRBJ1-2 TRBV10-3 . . CAISENVRTGYGYTF TGTGCCATCAGTGAGAATGTTAGGACGGGCTATGGCTACACCTTC
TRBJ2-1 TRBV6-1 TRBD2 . CASSELAGGPDEQFF TGTGCCAGCAGTGAACTAGCGGGAGGGCCGGATGAGCAGTTCTTC
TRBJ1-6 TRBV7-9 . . CASSLNQGNSPLHF TGTGCCAGCAGCTTAAACCAGGGAAATTCACCCCTCCACTTT
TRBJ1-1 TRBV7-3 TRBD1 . CASSSDRGRVAFF TGTGCCAGCAGCTCGGACAGGGGGCGCGTGGCTTTCTTT
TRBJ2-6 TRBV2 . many CAKRVSGANVLTF TGTGCCAAGAGGGTCTCCGGGGCCAACGTCCTGACTTTC
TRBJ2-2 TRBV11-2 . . CASSLTARIGGFGGELFF TGTGCCAGCAGCTTAACCGCCAGAATTGGGGGATTCGGCGGGGAGCTGTTTTTT
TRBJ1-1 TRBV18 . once CASSPPPSSEAFF TGTGCCAGCTCACCACCCCCCAGCTCTGAAGCTTTCTTT
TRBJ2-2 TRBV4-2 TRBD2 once CASGGLAVNTGELFF TGTGCCAGCGGGGGACTAGCGGTGAACACCGGGGAGCTGTTTTTT
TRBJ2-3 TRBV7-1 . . CASSPGAKDTQYF TGTGCCAGCAGCCCTGGGGCTAAGGATACGCAGTATTTT
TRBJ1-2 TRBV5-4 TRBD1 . CASSVLRGLGDYGYTF TGTGCCAGCAGCGTCCTCAGGGGGCTGGGGGACTATGGCTACACCTTC
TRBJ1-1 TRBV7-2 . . CASSVYQGPEAFF TGTGCCAGCAGCGTTTATCAGGGACCTGAAGCTTTCTTT
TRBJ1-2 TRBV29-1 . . CSVELSGQSGRGYTF TGCAGCGTTGAACTATCAGGACAGTCAGGTCGGGGCTACACCTTC
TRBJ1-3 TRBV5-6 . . CASSTQSSGNTIYF TGTGCCAGCAGCACACAGAGCTCTGGAAACACCATATATTTT
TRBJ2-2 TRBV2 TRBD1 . CASSDGTGGINTGELFF TGTGCCAGCAGTGATGGGACAGGGGGCATCAACACCGGGGAGCTGTTTTTT
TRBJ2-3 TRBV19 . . CASSRGAGTDTQYF TGTGCCAGTAGCAGGGGGGCAGGCACAGATACGCAGTATTTT
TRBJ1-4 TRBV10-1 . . CASNREANEKLFF TGCGCCAGCAACCGGGAGGCTAATGAAAAACTGTTTTTT
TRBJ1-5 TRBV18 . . CASSSADSNQPQHF TGTGCCAGCTCATCAGCGGATAGCAATCAGCCCCAGCATTTT
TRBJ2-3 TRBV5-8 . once CASSWGDRSTDTQYF TGTGCCAGCAGCTGGGGCGACAGGAGCACAGATACGCAGTATTTT
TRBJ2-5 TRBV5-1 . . CASSTMNPQTQYF TGCGCCAGCAGCACCATGAATCCTCAGACCCAGTACTTC
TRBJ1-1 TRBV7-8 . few CASSSGRVPEAFF TGTGCCAGCAGCTCCGGCAGGGTCCCTGAAGCTTTCTTT